What follows are 7 T cell receptor beta chains derived from one specimen sequenced in a study of OX40 agonist ivuxolimab in advanced cancers. This table comes from immunoSEQ multiplex PCR, and its TCRdb copy is limited to in-frame clones, with some not included. The table records 60,000 to 65,000 clones, 91% of them present only once. The source material was CD4+ or CD8+ T cells sorted from blood, sampled in a trial of the OX40 agonist ivuxolimab. These receptors were collected from an adult with an advanced solid tumor such as melanoma, head and neck, liver or kidney cancer.

The chain uses TRBV5-1 and TRBJ2-5, with D perhaps TRBD1 (6 bases). The CDR3 has 14 amino acids. Deletions cut 0 bases from V and 2 bases from J, with 8 bases between. CDR1 and CDR2 from the germline V gene are SGHRS and YFSETQ. CDR3 nucleotide sequence: TGCGCCAGCAGCTTGGGACAGGTGCAAGAGACCCAGTACTTC. Amino acids: CASSLGQVQETQYF.

The CDR3 protein is CASSGRAANSPLHF. The DNA for the CDR3 is TGTGCCAGCAGTGGTAGGGCAGCTAATTCACCCCTCCACTTT. The chain employs TRBV6-1 and TRBJ1-6; D uncertain. There are 14 residues in the CDR3. V was clipped by 4 bases and J by 6 bases, with 10 bases between them. Germline values: CDR1 MNHNS, CDR2 SASEGT.

V gene TRBV6-6 combines with J gene TRBJ2-1; 7 nucleotides align to TRBD1. The V gene's germline CDR1 is MNHNY and CDR2 SVGAGI (reference sequence). With V trimmed by 7 bases and J by 6 bases, 9 bases remained unmatched. The CDR3 runs 14 residues. CDR3 in DNA: TGTGCCAGCAAAGACAGGGATCGAGTCAATGAGCAGTTCTTC. Residues: CASKDRDRVNEQFF.

V gene TRBV5-1 combines with J gene TRBJ1-1; D unclear. The CDR3 covers 14 residues. The V end was cut by 3 bases, the J end by 1 base, with 10 bases between. Germline values: CDR1 SGHRS, CDR2 YFSETQ. Written as DNA, the CDR3 is TGCGCCAGCAGCTGGCGGGGTAGGAACACTGAAGCTTTCTTT. Translated: CASSWRGRNTEAFF.

The chain joins TRBV9 to TRBJ1-6; no reliable D call. Between the trimmed V and J ends, which lost 0 bases and 10 bases, there was a span of 11 bases. The germline gives CDR1 SGDLS, CDR2 YYNGEE. The CDR3 totals 14 residues. The CDR3 DNA reads as TGTGCCAGCAGCGTAGGCGGGAGTAGATCACCCCTCCACTTT. Its protein product is CASSVGGSRSPLHF.

The gene calls are TRBV10-2 and TRBJ2-2, with 13 positions matching TRBD2. The CDR3 contains 16 residues. CDR1 WSHSY and CDR2 SAAADI come from the germline V gene. J lost 7 bases, V lost 4 bases, and 6 bases had no gene match. CDR3 sequence (DNA): TGCGCCAGCAGTGCGACTAGCGGGGGGACGGGCGGGGAGCTGTTTTTT. Translating it yields CASSATSGGTGGELFF.

The chain has TRBV30 and TRBJ2-7, with TRBD1 matching 7 bases. The ends lost 0 bases at V and 5 bases at J; junction bases unmatched: 7. Germline lookup yields CDR1 GTSNPN and CDR2 SVGIG (reference sequence). This CDR3 has 14 amino acids. CDR3 sequence reads: CAWSVGHQGDEQYF. For the CDR3, the DNA is TGTGCCTGGAGTGTCGGCCACCAGGGGGACGAGCAGTACTTC.